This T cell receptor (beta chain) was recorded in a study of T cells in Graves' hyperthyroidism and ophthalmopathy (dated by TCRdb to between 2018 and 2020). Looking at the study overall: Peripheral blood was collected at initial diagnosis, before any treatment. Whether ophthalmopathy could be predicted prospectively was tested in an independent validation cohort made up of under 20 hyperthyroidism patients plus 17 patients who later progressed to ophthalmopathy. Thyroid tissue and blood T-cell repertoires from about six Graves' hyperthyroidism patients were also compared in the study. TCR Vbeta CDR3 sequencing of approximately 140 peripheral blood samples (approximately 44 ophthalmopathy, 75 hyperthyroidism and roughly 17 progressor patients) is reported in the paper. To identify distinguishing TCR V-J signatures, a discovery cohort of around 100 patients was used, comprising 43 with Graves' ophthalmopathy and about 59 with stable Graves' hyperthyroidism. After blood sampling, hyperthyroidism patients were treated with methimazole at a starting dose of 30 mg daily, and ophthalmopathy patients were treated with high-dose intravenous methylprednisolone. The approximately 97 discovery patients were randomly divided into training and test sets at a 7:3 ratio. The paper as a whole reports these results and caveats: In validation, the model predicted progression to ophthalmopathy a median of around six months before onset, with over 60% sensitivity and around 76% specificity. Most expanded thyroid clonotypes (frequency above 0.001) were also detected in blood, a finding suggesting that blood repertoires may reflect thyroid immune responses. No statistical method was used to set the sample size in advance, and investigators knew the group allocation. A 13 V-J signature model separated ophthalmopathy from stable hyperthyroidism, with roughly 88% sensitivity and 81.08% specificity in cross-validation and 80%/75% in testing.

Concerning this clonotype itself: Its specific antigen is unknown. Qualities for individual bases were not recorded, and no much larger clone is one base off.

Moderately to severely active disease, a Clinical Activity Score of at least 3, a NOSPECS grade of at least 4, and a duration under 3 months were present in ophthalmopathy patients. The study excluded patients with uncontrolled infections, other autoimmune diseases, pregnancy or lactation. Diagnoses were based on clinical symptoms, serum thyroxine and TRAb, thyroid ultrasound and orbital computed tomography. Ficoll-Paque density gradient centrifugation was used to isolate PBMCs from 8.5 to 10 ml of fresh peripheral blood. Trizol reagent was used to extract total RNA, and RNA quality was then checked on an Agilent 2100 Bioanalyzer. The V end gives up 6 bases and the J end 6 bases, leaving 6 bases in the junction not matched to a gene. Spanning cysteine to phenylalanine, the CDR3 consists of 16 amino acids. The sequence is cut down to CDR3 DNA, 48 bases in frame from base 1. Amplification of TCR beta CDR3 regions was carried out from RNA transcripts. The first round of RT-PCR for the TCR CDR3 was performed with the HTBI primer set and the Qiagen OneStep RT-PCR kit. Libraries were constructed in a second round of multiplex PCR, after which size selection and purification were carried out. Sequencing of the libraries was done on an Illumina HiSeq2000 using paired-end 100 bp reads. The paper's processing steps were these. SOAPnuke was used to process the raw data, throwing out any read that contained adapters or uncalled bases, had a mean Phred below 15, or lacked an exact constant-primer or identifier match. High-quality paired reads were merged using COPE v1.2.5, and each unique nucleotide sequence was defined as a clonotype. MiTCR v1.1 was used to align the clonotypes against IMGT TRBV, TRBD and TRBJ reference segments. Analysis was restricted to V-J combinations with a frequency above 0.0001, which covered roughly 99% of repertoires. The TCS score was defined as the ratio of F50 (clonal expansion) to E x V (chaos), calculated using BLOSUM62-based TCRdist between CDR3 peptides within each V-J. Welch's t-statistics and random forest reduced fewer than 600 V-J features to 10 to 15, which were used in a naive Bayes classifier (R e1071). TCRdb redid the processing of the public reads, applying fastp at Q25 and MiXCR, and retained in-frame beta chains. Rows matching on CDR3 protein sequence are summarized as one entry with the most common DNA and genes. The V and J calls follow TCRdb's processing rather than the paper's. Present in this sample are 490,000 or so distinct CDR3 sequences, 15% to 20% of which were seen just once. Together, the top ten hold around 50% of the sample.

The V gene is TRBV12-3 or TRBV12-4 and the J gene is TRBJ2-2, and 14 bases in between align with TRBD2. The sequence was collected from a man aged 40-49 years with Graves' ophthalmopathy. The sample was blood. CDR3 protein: CASSLGTSGSSGELFF. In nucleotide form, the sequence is TGTGCCAGCAGCCTTGGGACTAGCGGGAGCTCCGGGGAGCTGTTTTTT.